Given below is one T cell receptor (beta chain) in context. Its matching antigen is unknown. Trimming removed 7 bases from V and 0 bases from J, with 10 bases in between. The CDR3 is made up of 15 amino acids. Germline V gene lookup returns CDR1 LNHDA and CDR2 SQIVND (reference sequence). This entry is derived from a study of graft-versus-host responses after intestinal transplantation. The method was immunoSEQ multiplex PCR; TCRdb's version includes in-frame clones alone and lacks a portion of them. The table records some 120,000 clones, just over 90% of them present only once. Specimen: unstimulated CD4+ T cells sorted from spleen or lymph node cells, collected before transplant. J is TRBJ2-6 and V is TRBV19; D might be TRBD2 (5 bases). This clonotype was sampled from a human donor who was the organ donor for an intestinal transplant. CDR3 sequence: CASMGSASGANVLTF. The CDR3 DNA reads TGTGCCAGTATGGGGAGCGCCTCTGGGGCCAACGTCCTGACTTTC.